This T cell receptor beta chain was captured in a study of metastatic and nonmetastatic thyroid tumors. Overall study: A comparison of repertoires was made across blood and tumor or nodule tissue from malignant and benign thyroid patients.

Not a single patient had been given any form of treatment at any point before undergoing thyroid surgery. Regarding the study as a whole: A significant increase in TCR beta diversity was reportedly seen in malignant thyroid tumors relative to benign nodules, in blood and tumor.

This clone showed up many times. Its cognate antigen is unknown. CDR1 SGHRS and CDR2 YFSETQ come from the germline V gene. The V and J ends lost 2 bases and 1 base respectively, with 2 bases between them. The CDR3 consists of 12 residues. In the authors' workflow: CDR3 differences across clinicopathological groups were used to build a distant-metastasis classifier for papillary thyroid cancer. TCRdb re-analyzed the PCR reads using MiXCR. The V and J calls and clone size come from TCRdb's table, not from the authors' own analysis. The table has 15,000 to 20,000 clones, approximately 30% seen once. Sequences were obtained from tumor tissue. This TCR derives from a female donor with papillary thyroid cancer or a benign thyroid nodule (not recorded which). Some clones in this sample may be carry-over from other donors' samples. The chain is built from TRBV5-1 and TRBJ2-3; D uncertain. The CDR3 DNA is TGCGCCAGCAGCTTTGGCACAGATACGCAGTATTTT. Its translation is CASSFGTDTQYF.